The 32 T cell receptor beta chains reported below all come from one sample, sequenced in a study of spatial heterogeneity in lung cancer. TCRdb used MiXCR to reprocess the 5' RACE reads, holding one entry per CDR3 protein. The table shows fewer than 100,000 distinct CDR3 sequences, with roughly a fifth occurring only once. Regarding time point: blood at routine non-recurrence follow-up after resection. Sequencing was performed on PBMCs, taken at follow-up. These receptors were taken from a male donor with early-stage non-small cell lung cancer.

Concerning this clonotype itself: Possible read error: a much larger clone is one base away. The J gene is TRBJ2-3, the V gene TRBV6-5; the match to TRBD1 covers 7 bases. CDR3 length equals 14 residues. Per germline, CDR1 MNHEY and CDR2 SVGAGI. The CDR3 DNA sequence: TGTGCCAGCAGAAGGGGGACAGAGGCAGATATGCAGTATTTT. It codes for CASRRGTEADMQYF.

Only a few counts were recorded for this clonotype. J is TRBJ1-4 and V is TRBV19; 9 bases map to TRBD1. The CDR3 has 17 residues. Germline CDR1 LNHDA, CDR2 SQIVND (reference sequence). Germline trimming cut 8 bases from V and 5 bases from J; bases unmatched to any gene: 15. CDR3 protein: CASGDSGTGMVNEKLFF. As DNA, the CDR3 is TGTGCCAGTGGGGACTCCGGGACAGGGATGGTGAATGAAAAACTGTTTTTT.

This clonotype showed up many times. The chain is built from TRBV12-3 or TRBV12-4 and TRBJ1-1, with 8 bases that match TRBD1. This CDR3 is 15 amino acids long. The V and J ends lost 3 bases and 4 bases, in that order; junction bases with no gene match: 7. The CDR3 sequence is CASSLEGQAGTEAFF. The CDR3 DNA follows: TGTGCCAGCAGTTTGGAGGGACAGGCGGGCACTGAAGCTTTCTTT.

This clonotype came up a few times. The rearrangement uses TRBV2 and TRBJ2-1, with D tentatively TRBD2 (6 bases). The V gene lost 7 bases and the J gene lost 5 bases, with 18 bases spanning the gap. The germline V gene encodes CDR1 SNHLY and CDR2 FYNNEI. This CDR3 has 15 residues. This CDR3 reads CASTPLAPGHNEQFF. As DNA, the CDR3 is TGTGCCAGCACTCCGCTAGCGCCTGGGCACAATGAGCAGTTCTTC.

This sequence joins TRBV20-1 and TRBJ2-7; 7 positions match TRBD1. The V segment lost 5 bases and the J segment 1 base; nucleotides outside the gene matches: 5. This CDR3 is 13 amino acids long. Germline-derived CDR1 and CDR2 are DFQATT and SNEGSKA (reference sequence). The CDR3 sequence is CSAVRQGSYEQYF. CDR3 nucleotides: TGCAGTGCTGTAAGACAGGGATCCTACGAGCAGTACTTC.

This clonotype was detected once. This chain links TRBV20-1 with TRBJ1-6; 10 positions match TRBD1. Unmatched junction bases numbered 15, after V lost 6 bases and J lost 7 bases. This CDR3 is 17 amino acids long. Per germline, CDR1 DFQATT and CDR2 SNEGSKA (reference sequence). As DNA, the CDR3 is TGCAGTGCCCCCCGACAGGGGGCGATTCCCTCAAATTCACCCCTCCACTTT. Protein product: CSAPRQGAIPSNSPLHF.

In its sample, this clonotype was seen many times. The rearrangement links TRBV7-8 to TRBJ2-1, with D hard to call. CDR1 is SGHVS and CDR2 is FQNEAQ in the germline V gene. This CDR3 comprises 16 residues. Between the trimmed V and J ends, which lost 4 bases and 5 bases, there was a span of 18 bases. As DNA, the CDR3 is TGTGCCAGCAGCTACGGGTCGGGCAATATGAACAATGAGCAGTTCTTC. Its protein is CASSYGSGNMNNEQFF.

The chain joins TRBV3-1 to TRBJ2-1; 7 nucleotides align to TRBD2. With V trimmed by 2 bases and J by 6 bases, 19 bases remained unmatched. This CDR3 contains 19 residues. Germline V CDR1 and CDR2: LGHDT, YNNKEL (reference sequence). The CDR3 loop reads CASSQTPGGVEPRPNEQFF. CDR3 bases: TGTGCCAGCAGCCAAACCCCGGGAGGCGTTGAACCCAGGCCCAATGAGCAGTTCTTC.

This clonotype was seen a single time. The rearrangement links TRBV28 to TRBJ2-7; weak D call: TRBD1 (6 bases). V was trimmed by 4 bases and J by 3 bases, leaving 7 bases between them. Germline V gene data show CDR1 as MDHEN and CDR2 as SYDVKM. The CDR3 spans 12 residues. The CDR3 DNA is TGTGCCAGCAGTTCGGACAGCTACGAGCAGTACTTC. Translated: CASSSDSYEQYF.

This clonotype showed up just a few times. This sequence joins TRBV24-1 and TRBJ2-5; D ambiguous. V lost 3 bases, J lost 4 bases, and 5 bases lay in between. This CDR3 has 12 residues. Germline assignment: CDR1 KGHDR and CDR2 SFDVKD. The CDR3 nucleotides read TGTGCCACCAGTGATACCGGAGAGACCCAGTACTTC. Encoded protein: CATSDTGETQYF.

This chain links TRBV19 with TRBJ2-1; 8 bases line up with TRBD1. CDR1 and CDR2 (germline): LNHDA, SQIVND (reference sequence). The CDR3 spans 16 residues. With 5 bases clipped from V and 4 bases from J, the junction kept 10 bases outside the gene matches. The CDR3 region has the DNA TGTGCCAGTAGTCGGCAGGCTCAGGGGGCTTACAATGAGCAGTTCTTC. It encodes CASSRQAQGAYNEQFF.

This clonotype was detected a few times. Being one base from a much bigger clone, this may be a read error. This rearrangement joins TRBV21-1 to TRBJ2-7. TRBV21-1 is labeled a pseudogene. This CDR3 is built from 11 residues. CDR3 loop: CASSIQYEQYF. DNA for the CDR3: TGTGCCAGCAGCATACAATACGAGCAGTACTTC.

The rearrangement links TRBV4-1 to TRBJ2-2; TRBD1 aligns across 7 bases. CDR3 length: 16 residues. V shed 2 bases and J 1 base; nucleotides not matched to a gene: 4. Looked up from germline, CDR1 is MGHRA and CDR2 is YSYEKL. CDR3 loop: CASSQKGQWNTGELFF. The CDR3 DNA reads TGCGCCAGCAGCCAAAAGGGACAGTGGAACACCGGGGAGCTGTTTTTT.

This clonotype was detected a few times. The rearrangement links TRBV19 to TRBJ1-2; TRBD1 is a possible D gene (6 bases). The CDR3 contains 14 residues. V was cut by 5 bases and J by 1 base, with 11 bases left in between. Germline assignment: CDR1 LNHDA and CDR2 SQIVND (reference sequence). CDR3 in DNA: TGTGCCAGTAGTGGCGACAGGAATAACTATGGCTACACCTTC. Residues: CASSGDRNNYGYTF.

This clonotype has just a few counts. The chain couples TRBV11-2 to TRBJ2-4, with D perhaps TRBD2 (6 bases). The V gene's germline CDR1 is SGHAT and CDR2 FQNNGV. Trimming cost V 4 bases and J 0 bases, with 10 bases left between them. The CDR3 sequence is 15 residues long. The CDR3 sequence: CASSSTEGAKNIQYF. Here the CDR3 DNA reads TGTGCCAGCAGCTCCACGGAGGGAGCCAAAAACATTCAGTACTTC.

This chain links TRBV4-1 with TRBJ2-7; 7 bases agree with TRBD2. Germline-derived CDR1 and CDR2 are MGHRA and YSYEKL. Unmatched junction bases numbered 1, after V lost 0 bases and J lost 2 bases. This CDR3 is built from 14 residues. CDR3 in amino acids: CASSQDAGAYEQYF. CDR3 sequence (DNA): TGCGCCAGCAGCCAAGACGCGGGGGCCTACGAGCAGTACTTC.

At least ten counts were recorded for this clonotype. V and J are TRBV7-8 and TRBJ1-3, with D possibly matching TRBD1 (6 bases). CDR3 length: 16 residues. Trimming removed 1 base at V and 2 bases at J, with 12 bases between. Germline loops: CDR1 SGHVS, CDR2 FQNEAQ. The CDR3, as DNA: TGTGCCAGCAGCTTAGGGGCGGGGGCGACTGGAAACACCATATATTTT. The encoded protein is CASSLGAGATGNTIYF.

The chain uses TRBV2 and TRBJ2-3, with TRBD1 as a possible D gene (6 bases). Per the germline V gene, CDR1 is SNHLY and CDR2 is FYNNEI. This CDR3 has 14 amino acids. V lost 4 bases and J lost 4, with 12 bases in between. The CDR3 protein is CASSGRGSPDTQYF. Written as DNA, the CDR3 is TGTGCCAGCAGTGGCAGGGGAAGTCCAGATACGCAGTATTTT.

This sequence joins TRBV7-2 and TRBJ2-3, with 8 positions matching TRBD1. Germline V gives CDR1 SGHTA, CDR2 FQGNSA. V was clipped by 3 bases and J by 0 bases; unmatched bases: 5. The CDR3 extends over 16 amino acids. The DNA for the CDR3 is TGTGCCAGCAGCTTTGGACAGGGCCTTAGCACAGATACGCAGTATTTT. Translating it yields CASSFGQGLSTDTQYF. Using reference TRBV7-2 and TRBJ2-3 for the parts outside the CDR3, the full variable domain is GAGVSQSPSNKVTEKGKDVELRCDPISGHTALYWYRQSLGQGLEFLIYFQGNSAPDKSGLPSDRFSAERTGGSVSTLTIQRTQQEDSAVYLCASSFGQGLSTDTQYFGPGTRLTVL.

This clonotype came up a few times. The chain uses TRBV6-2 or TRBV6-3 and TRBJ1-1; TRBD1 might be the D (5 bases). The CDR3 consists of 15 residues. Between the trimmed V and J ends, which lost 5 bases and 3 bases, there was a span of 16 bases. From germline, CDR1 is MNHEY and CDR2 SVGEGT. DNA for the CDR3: TGTGCCAGCAGTCCCCATTTGCGGGGGTACACTGAAGCTTTCTTT. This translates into CASSPHLRGYTEAFF.

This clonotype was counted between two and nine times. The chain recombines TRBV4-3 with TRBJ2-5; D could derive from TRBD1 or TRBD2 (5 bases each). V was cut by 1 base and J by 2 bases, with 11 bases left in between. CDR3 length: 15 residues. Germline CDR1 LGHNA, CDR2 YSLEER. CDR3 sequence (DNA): TGCGCCAGCAGCCAAGTATACGGGGCGCAAGAGACCCAGTACTTC. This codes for CASSQVYGAQETQYF.

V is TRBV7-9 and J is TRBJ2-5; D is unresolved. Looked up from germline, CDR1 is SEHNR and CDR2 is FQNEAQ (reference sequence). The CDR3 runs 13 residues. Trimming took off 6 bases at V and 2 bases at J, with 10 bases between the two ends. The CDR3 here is CASRLPDQETQYF. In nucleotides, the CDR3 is TGTGCCAGCAGGTTGCCAGATCAAGAGACCCAGTACTTC.

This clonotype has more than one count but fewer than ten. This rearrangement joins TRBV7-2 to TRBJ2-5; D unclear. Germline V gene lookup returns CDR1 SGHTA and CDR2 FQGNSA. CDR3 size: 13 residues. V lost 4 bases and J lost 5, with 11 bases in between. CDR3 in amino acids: CASSSDLGETQYF. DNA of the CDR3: TGTGCCAGCAGCTCGGACCTCGGGGAGACCCAGTACTTC. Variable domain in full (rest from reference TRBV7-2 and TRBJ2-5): GAGVSQSPSNKVTEKGKDVELRCDPISGHTALYWYRQSLGQGLEFLIYFQGNSAPDKSGLPSDRFSAERTGGSVSTLTIQRTQQEDSAVYLCASSSDLGETQYFGPGTRLLVL.

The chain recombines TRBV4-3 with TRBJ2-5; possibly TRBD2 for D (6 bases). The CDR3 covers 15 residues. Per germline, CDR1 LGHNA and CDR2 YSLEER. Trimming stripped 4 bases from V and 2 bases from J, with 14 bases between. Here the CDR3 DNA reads TGCGCCAGCAGCCCTAACAGCGCGGGGCAAGAGACCCAGTACTTC. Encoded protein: CASSPNSAGQETQYF.

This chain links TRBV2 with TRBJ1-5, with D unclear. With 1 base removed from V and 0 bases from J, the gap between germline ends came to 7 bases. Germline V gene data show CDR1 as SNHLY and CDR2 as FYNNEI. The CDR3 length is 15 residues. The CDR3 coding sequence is TGTGCCAGCAGTGAAGACTTTTATAGCAATCAGCCCCAGCATTTT. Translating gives CASSEDFYSNQPQHF.

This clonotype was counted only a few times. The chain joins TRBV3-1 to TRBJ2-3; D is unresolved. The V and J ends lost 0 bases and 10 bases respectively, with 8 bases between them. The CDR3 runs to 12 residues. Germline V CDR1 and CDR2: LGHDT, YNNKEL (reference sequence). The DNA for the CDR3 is TGTGCCAGCAGCCAAGACGAGAAAGCGCAGTATTTT. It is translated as CASSQDEKAQYF.

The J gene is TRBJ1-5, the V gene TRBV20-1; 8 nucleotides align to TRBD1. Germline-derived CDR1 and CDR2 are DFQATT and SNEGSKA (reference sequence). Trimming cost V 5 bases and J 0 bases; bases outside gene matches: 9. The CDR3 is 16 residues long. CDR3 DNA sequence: TGCAGTGCTTCTCCAGGGGGCGATTATAGCAATCAGCCCCAGCATTTT. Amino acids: CSASPGGDYSNQPQHF.

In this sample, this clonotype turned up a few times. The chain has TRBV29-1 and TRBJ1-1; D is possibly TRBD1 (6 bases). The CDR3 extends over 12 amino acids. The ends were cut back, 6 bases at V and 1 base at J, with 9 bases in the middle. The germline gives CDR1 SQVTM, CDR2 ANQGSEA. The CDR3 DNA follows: TGCAGCGTGGAGGGACAGAACACTGAAGCTTTCTTT. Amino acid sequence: CSVEGQNTEAFF. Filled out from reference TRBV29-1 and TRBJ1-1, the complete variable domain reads SAVISQKPSRDICQRGTSLTIQCQVDSQVTMMFWYRQQPGQSLTLIATANQGSEATYESGFVIDKFPISRPNLTFSTLTVSNMSPEDSSIYLCSVEGQNTEAFFGQGTRLTVV.

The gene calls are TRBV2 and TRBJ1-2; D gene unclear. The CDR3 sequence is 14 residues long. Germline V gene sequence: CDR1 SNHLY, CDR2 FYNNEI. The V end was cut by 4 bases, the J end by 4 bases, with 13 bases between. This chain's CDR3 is CASSVQTGPYGYTF. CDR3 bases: TGTGCCAGCAGTGTACAAACTGGGCCCTATGGCTACACCTTC.

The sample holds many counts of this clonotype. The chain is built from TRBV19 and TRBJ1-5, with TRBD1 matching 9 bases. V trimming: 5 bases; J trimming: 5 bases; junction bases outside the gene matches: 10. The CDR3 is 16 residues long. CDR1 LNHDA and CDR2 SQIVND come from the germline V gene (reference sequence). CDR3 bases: TGTGCCAGTAGTGAACACGGGACAGGGCCTCATCAGCCCCAGCATTTT. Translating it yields CASSEHGTGPHQPQHF.

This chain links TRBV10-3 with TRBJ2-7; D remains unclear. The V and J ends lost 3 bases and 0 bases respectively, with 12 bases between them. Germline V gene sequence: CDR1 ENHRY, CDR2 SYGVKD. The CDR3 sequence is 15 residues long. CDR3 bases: TGTGCCATCAGTGACCCCCAAGTAAGCTCCTACGAGCAGTACGTC. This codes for CAISDPQVSSYEQYV.

CDR3 amino acids: CASSHGTSGTGELFF. The CDR3 DNA reads as TGTGCCAGCAGCCACGGGACTAGCGGCACCGGGGAGCTGTTTTTT. The rearrangement joins TRBV5-6 to TRBJ2-2; TRBD2 aligns across 11 bases. V lost 4 bases, J lost 4 bases, and 3 bases stayed unmatched. The CDR3 length is 15 residues. The V gene's germline CDR1 is SGHDT and CDR2 YYEEEE.